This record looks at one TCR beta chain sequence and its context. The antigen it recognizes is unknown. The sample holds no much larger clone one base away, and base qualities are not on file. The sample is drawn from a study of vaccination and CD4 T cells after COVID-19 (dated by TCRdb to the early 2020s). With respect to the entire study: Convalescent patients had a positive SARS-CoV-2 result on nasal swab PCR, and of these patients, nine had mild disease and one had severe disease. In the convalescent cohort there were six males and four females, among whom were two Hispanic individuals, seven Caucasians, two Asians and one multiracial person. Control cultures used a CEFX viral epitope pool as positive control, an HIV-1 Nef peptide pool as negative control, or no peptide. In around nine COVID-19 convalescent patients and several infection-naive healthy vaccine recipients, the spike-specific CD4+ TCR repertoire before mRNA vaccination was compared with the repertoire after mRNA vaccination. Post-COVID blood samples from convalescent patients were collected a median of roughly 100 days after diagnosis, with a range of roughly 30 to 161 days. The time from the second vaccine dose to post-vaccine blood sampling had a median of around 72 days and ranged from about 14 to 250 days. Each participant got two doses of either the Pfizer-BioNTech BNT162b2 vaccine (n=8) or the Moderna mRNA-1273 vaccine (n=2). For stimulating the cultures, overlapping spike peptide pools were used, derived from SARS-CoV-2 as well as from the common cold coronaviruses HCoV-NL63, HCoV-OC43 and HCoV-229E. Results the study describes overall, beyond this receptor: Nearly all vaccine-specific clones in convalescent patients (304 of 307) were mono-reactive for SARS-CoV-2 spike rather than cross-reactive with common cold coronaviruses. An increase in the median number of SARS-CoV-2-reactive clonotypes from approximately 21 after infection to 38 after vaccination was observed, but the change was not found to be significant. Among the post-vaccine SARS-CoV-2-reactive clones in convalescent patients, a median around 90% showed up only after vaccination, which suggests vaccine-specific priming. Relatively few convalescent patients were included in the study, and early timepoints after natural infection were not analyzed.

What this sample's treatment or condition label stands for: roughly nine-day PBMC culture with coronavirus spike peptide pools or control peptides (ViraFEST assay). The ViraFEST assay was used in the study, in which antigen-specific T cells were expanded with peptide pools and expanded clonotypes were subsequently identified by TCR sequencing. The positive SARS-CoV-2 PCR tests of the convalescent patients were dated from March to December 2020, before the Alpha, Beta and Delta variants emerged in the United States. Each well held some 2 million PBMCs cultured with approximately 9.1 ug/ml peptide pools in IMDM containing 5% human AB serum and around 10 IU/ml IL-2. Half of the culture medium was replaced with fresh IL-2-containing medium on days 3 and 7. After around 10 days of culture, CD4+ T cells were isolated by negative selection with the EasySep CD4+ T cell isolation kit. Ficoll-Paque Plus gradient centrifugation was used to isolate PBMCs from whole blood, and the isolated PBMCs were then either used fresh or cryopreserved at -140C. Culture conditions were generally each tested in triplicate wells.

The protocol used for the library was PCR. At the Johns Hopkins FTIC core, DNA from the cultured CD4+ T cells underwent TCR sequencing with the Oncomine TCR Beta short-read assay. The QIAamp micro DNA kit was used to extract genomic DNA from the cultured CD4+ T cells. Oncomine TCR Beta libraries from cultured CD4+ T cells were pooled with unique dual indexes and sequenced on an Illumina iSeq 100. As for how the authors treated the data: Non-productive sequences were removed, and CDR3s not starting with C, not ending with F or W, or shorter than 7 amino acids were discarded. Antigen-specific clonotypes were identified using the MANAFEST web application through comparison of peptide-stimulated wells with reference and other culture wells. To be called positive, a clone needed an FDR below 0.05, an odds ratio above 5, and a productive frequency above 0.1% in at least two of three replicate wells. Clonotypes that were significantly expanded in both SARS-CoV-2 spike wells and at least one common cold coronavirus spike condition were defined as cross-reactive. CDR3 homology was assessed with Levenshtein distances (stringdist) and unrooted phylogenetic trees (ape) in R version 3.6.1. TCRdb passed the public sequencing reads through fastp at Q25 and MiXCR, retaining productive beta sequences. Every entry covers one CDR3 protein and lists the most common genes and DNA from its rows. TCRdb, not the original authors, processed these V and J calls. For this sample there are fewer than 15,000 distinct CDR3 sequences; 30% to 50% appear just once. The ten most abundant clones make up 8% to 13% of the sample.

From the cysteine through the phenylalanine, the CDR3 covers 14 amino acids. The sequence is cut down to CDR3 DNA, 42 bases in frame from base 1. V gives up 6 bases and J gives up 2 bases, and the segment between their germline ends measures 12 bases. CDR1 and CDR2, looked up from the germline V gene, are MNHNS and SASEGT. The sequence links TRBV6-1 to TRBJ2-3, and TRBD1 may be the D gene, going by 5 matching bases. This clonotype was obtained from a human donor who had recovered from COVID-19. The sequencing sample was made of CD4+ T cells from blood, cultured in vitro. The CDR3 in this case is CASSTGGNTDTQYF. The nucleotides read TGTGCCAGCAGCACAGGTGGGAACACAGATACGCAGTATTTT.